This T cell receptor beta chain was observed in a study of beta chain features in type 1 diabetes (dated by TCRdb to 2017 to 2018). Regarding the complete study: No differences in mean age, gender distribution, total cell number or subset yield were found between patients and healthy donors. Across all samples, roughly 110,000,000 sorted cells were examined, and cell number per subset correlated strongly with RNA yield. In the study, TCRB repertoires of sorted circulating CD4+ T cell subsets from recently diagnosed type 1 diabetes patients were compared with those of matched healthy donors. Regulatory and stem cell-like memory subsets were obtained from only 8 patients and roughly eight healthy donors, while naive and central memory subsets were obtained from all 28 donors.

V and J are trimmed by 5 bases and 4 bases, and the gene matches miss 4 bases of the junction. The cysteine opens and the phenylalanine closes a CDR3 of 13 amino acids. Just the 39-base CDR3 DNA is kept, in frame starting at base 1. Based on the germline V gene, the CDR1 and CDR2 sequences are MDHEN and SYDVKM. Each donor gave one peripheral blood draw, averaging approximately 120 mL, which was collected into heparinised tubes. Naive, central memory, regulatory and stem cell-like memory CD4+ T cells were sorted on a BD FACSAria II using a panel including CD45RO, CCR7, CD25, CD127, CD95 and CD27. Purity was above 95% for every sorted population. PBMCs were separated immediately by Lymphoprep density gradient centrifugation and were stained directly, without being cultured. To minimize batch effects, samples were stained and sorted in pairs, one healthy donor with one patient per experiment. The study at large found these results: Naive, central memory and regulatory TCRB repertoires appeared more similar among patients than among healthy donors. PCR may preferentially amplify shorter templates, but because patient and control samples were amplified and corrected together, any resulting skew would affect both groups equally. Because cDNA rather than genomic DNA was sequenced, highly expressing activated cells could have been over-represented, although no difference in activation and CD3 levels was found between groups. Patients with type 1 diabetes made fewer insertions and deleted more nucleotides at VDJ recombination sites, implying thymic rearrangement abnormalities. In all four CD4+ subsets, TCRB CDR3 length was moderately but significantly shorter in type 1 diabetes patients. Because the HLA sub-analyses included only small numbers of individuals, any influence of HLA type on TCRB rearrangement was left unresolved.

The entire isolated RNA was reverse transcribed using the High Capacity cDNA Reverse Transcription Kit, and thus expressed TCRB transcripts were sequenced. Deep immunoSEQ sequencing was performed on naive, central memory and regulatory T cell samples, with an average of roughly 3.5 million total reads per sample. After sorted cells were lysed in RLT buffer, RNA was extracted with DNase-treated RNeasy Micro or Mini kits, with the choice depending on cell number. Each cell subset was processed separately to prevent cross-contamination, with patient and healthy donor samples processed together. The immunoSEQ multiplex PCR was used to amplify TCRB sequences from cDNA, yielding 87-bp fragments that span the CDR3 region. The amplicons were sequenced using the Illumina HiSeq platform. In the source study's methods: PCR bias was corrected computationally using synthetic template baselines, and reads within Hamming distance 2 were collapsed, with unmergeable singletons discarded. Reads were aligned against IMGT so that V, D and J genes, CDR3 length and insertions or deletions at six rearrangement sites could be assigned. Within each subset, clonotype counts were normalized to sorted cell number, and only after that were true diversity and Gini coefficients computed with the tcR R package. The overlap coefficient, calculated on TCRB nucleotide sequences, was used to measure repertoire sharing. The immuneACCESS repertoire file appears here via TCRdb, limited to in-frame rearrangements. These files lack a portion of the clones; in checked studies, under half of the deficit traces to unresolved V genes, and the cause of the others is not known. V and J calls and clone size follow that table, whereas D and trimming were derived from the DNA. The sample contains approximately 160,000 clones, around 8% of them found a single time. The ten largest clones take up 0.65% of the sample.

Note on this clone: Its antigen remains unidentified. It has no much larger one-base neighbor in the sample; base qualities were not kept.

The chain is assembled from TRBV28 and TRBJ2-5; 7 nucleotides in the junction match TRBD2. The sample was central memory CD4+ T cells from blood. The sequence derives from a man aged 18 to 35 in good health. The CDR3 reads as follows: CASSIRGVETQYF. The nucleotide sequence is TGTGCCAGCAGTATTCGGGGGGTAGAGACCCAGTACTTC.